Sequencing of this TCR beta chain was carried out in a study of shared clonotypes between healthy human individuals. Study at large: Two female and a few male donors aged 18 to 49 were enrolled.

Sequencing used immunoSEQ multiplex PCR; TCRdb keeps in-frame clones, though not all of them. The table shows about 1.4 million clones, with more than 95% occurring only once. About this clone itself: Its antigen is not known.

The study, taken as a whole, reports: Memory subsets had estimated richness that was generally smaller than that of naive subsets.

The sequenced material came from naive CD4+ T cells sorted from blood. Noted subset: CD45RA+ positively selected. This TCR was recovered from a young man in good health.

CDR3 amino acids: CASSSVADTQYF. The DNA for the CDR3 is TGTGCCAGCAGTTCTGTGGCAGATACGCAGTATTTT. V and J are TRBV28 and TRBJ2-3; D not certain. The CDR3 runs 12 residues. V was clipped by 4 bases and J by 4 bases, with 6 bases between them. The germline V gene encodes CDR1 MDHEN and CDR2 SYDVKM.